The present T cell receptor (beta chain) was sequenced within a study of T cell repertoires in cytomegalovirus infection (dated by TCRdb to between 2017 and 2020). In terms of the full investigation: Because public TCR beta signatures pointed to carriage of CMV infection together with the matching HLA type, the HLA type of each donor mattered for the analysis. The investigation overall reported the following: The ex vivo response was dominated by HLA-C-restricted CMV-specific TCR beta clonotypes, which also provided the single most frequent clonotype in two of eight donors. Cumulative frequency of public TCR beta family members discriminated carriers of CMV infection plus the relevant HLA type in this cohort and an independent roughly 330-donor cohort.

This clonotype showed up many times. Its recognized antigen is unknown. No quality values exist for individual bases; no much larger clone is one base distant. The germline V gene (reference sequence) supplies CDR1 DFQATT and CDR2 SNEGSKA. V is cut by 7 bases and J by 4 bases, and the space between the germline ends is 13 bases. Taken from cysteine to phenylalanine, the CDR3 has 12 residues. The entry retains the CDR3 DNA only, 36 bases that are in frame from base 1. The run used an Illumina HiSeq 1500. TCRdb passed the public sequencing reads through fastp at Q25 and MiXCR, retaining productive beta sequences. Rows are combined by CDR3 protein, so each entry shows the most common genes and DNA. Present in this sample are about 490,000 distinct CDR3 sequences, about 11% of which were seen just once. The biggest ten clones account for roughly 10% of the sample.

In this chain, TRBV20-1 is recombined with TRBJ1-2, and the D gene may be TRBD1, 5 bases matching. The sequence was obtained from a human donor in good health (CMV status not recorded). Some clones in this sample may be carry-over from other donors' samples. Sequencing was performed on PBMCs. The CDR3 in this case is CSVVQGSYGYTF. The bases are TGCAGTGTAGTTCAGGGTTCCTATGGCTACACCTTC.